Listed below are T cell receptor beta chains from one sample, sequenced in a study of shared clonotypes between healthy human individuals. The method was immunoSEQ multiplex PCR; TCRdb's version includes in-frame clones alone and lacks a portion of them. Among about 2.3 million clones listed, approximately 95% were seen once. The material sequenced was naive CD4+ T cells from PBMCs. The receptors derive from a man between 18 and 35 years old in good health. Some clones in this sample may be carry-over from other donors' samples. Both conserved end residues are part of each CDR3. D genes are given only for firm matches. Rows may omit the clone size; those that give it use once, few, many or a size class.

>TRBV5-6|once|NA|TRBJ1-1
TGTGCCAGCAGCTTGGGGGACATGGGGCTTGACACTGAAGCTTTCTTT
CASSLGDMGLDTEAFF
>TRBV7-3|NA|NA|TRBJ1-1
TGTGCCAGCAGCTTTAGACTGAACACTGAAGCTTTCTTT
CASSFRLNTEAFF
>TRBV19|NA|TRBD2|TRBJ2-7
TGTGCCAGTAGTGCTAGGGGGACTAGCGGGAGTAGCGGGACCTACGAGCAGTACTTC
CASSARGTSGSSGTYEQYF
>TRBV5-1|NA|NA|TRBJ1-4
TGCGCCAGCAGCCACGGGACATGGCATGAAAAACTGTTTTTT
CASSHGTWHEKLFF
>TRBV6-5|NA|NA|TRBJ2-3
TGTGCCAGCAGATCATCGGGACGGGATACGCAGTATTTT
CASRSSGRDTQYF
>TRBV5-6|NA|NA|TRBJ1-1
TGTGCCAGCAGCTTACTTTTCGGACGGCAGAACACTGAAGCTTTCTTT
CASSLLFGRQNTEAFF
>TRBV10-3|once|NA|TRBJ2-2
TGTGCCATCGGGAGGGGACAGGAAAACACCGGGGAGCTGTTTTTT
CAIGRGQENTGELFF
>TRBV30|NA|NA|TRBJ2-4
TGTGCCTGGAGTGCTACGGGGACAGCCAAAAACATTCAGTACTTC
CAWSATGTAKNIQYF
>TRBV9|NA|NA|TRBJ2-2
TGTGCCAGCAGCACCATTGGAGGGGCAGCCGGGGAGCTGTTTTTT
CASSTIGGAAGELFF
>TRBV6-1|NA|NA|TRBJ1-1
TGTGCCAGCAGTGAAGCGGCCGGGACGTTGAACACTGAAGCTTTCTTT
CASSEAAGTLNTEAFF
>TRBV27|NA|NA|TRBJ2-3
TGTGCCAGCAGTTTAGCAGGGTCATCGGATACGCAGTATTTT
CASSLAGSSDTQYF
>TRBV18|NA|TRBD1|TRBJ1-2
TGTGCCAGCTCACCCCAGGGACAGGGTAATGGCTACACCTTC
CASSPQGQGNGYTF
>TRBV6-6|NA|TRBD1|TRBJ1-5
TGTGCCAGCAGTTCGGGACAGGGGGTGTTTCAGCCCCAGCATTTT
CASSSGQGVFQPQHF
>TRBV2|NA|NA|TRBJ2-5
TGTGCCAGCAGTGAAGGAGGGGGGGAGACCCAGTACTTC
CASSEGGGETQYF
>TRBV12-5|once|NA|TRBJ2-2
TGTGCTAGTGGTTTCCAGGGGGGAGGAGCCGGGGAGCTGTTTTTT
CASGFQGGGAGELFF
>TRBV19|NA|TRBD2|TRBJ2-7
TGTGCCAGTCCCCTGCAGGGAGTATCCCTAGCGGGAGAAACCTACGAGCAGTACTTC
CASPLQGVSLAGETYEQYF
>TRBV19|NA|NA|TRBJ2-5
TGTGCCAGTAGCCAACCAGGGGAAGGCGGGACCCAGTACTTC
CASSQPGEGGTQYF